One sample yielded the 30 T cell receptor beta chains listed below, sequenced in a study of T-cell memory formation after mild COVID-19. TCRdb independently ran MiXCR on the 5' RACE reads; one entry per CDR3 protein. The table shows around 500,000 distinct CDR3 sequences, with about 20% occurring only once. The sequenced sample consisted of PBMCs or a T cell subset sorted from them (not recorded which). These receptors all come from an adult woman who had mild COVID-19 (a few samples of this study predate the infection). Cell type and time point are not known.

This clonotype came up a few times. This chain joins TRBV15 and TRBJ1-1, with TRBD1 matching over 9 bases. The ends lost 0 bases at V and 4 bases at J; junction bases unmatched: 3. CDR3 length: 15 amino acids. Germline V lookup: CDR1 LNHNV, CDR2 YYDKDF (reference sequence). CDR3 amino acids: CATSRDKGQGTEAFF. In DNA, the CDR3 is TGTGCCACCAGCAGAGATAAGGGACAGGGCACTGAAGCTTTCTTT.

This clonotype was observed a few times. The CDR3 DNA is TGTGCCACCAGCAGAGATCGGGGACAGGGCTATGGCTACACCTTC. Protein: CATSRDRGQGYGYTF. V gene TRBV15 combines with J gene TRBJ1-2; 9 nucleotides match TRBD1. CDR1 and CDR2 from the germline V gene are LNHNV and YYDKDF (reference sequence). V was pared by 0 bases and J by 4 bases, with 3 bases of the junction left unmatched. This CDR3 has 15 residues.

This clonotype has only a few counts. This chain joins TRBV12-3 or TRBV12-4 and TRBJ2-7; D uncertain. This CDR3 contains 14 residues. Trimming took off 3 bases at V and 7 bases at J, with 16 bases between the two ends. The chain's CDR3 is CASSFGDPPREQYF. The DNA for the CDR3 is TGTGCCAGCAGTTTTGGCGACCCGCCAAGGGAGCAGTACTTC.

This clonotype was seen more than once but under ten times. The chain uses TRBV15 and TRBJ2-7; no definite D call. CDR1 and CDR2 (germline): LNHNV, YYDKDF (reference sequence). V lost 0 bases, J lost 3 bases, and 6 bases lay in between. The CDR3 covers 13 residues. The CDR3 protein is CATSREGIYEQYF. DNA of the CDR3: TGTGCCACCAGCAGAGAAGGGATCTACGAGCAGTACTTC.

This clonotype turned up a few times. The chain links TRBV4-2 to TRBJ2-6; tentatively, D is TRBD2 (6 bases). The CDR3 spans 17 residues. Germline V gene sequence: CDR1 LGHNA, CDR2 YNFKEQ. V was trimmed by 1 base and J by 0 bases, leaving 10 bases between them. CDR3 residues: CASSQVGRSSGANVLTF. CDR3 DNA: TGTGCCAGCAGCCAAGTAGGGAGGAGCTCTGGGGCCAACGTCCTGACTTTC.

V is TRBV12-3 or TRBV12-4 and J is TRBJ2-1; 11 bases agree with TRBD2. This CDR3 has 15 residues. Trimming removed 7 bases from V and 2 bases from J; junction bases left unmatched: 4. The CDR3 is CASTEGLAAYNEQFF. DNA for the CDR3: TGTGCCAGCACCGAGGGACTAGCGGCCTACAATGAGCAGTTCTTC.

The chain carries TRBV5-1 and TRBJ2-1; D is unresolved. This CDR3 is 14 amino acids long. V was pared by 0 bases and J by 6 bases, with 10 bases between. CDR1 is SGHRS, CDR2 YFSETQ, per germline. The DNA for the CDR3 is TGCGCCAGCAGCTTGGTAGTGGAACTCAATGAGCAGTTCTTC. Encoded protein: CASSLVVELNEQFF.

The V gene is TRBV2, the J gene TRBJ2-7; 7 bases are a match to TRBD2. This CDR3 is built from 16 residues. Germline CDR1 SNHLY, CDR2 FYNNEI. Unmatched junction bases numbered 7, after V lost 2 bases and J lost 0 bases. CDR3: CASSELMRESSYEQYF. Written as DNA, the CDR3 is TGTGCCAGCAGTGAATTGATGCGGGAGTCCTCCTACGAGCAGTACTTC. The whole variable domain, filled in from reference TRBV2 and TRBJ2-7, reads EPEVTQTPSHQVTQMGQEVILRCVPISNHLYFYWYRQILGQKVEFLVSFYNNEISEKSEIFDDQFSVERPDGSNFTLKIRSTKLEDSAMYFCASSELMRESSYEQYFGPGTRLTVT.

Many counts were recorded for this clonotype. The chain couples TRBV20-1 to TRBJ1-5; unclear D gene. The germline CDR1 and CDR2 sequences are DFQATT and SNEGSKA (reference sequence). This CDR3 region has 14 residues. Trimming took 4 bases from V and 4 from J, leaving 14 bases between them. DNA for the CDR3: TGCAGTGCTACAGACGGCAGAGAAAATCAGCCCCAGCATTTT. It encodes CSATDGRENQPQHF.

CDR3 loop: CASSYPTGAHNTGELFF. Here the CDR3 DNA reads TGTGCCAGCAGTTACCCGACAGGGGCTCACAACACCGGGGAGCTGTTTTTT. This chain uses TRBV6-2 or TRBV6-3 with TRBJ2-2, with TRBD1 identical over 8 bases. The junction had 7 bases not matched to a gene; V was cut back by 2 bases and J by 2 bases. The CDR3 covers 17 residues. Per the germline V gene, CDR1 is MNHEY and CDR2 is SVGEGT.

This clonotype was seen more than once but under ten times. This chain connects TRBV30 to TRBJ2-3; D is uncertain. Germline CDR1 is GTSNPN and CDR2 is SVGIG (reference sequence). CDR3 size: 14 residues. With 1 base removed from V and 2 bases from J, the gap between germline ends came to 10 bases. CDR3 DNA sequence: TGTGCCTGGAGTGACTCCAGCCCCACAGATACGCAGTATTTT. Translating it yields CAWSDSSPTDTQYF.

The V gene is TRBV5-6, the J gene TRBJ2-2; maybe TRBD2 (5 bases). The V gene's germline CDR1 is SGHDT and CDR2 YYEEEE. This CDR3 region has 15 residues. Trimming left V 3 bases short and J 4 bases short, with 13 bases between. The CDR3 reads CASSSLGVRTGELFF. CDR3 sequence (DNA): TGTGCCAGCAGCTCCCTCGGGGTCCGCACCGGGGAGCTGTTTTTT.

This clonotype was seen a few times. This chain connects TRBV5-1 to TRBJ2-1; 11 nucleotides agree with TRBD2. The germline V gene has CDR1 SGHRS and CDR2 YFSETQ. The CDR3 extends over 15 amino acids. The V and J ends lost 7 bases and 2 bases, in that order; junction bases with no gene match: 5. This chain's CDR3 is CASHPTSGAYNEQFF. In DNA, the CDR3 is TGCGCCAGCCACCCGACTAGCGGGGCCTACAATGAGCAGTTCTTC. Using reference TRBV5-1 and TRBJ2-1 for the parts outside the CDR3, the full variable domain is KAGVTQTPRYLIKTRGQQVTLSCSPISGHRSVSWYQQTPGQGLQFLFEYFSETQRNKGNFPGRFSGRQFSNSRSEMNVSTLELGDSALYLCASHPTSGAYNEQFFGPGTRLTVL.

This clonotype was picked up a small number of times. CDR3 sequence: CASRVRRTGGHGYTF. The CDR3, as DNA: TGTGCCAGCAGGGTTCGTAGGACAGGGGGCCATGGCTACACCTTC. The chain couples TRBV6-1 to TRBJ1-2; 11 nucleotides line up with TRBD1. Germline CDR1 reads MNHNS; CDR2 reads SASEGT. With 6 bases clipped from V and 6 bases from J, the junction kept 9 bases outside the gene matches. This CDR3 has 15 residues.

This clonotype was found a few times. The chain combines TRBV28 with TRBJ1-1, with D hard to call. CDR1 and CDR2 (germline): MDHEN, SYDVKM. The ends were cut back, 3 bases at V and 6 bases at J, with 11 bases in the middle. The CDR3 has 13 residues. The CDR3 DNA reads as TGTGCCAGCAGTTTTTTAAGACACGCTGAAGCTTTCTTT. This encodes CASSFLRHAEAFF. Drawing the rest from reference TRBV28 and TRBJ1-1, the complete variable domain is DVKVTQSSRYLVKRTGEKVFLECVQDMDHENMFWYRQDPGLGLRLIYFSYDVKMKEKGDIPEGYSVSREKKERFSLILESASTNQTSMYLCASSFLRHAEAFFGQGTRLTVV.

V is TRBV12-3 or TRBV12-4 and J is TRBJ2-7; 8 bases agree with TRBD1. The CDR3 consists of 15 residues. V shed 10 bases and J 3 bases; nucleotides not matched to a gene: 14. CDR3 residues: CATSGGKGFHYEQYF. The CDR3 DNA reads as TGTGCCACCTCAGGGGGCAAAGGTTTTCACTACGAGCAGTACTTC.

The sample holds a few counts of this clonotype. This chain joins TRBV5-1 and TRBJ2-4; D tentatively fits TRBD1 or TRBD2 (5 bases each). The ends were cut back, 4 bases at V and 0 bases at J, with 14 bases in the middle. The CDR3 length is 16 residues. CDR1 is SGHRS, CDR2 YFSETQ, per germline. CDR3 amino acids: CASSPGTELAKNIQYF. CDR3 in DNA: TGCGCCAGCAGCCCAGGGACCGAGCTAGCCAAAAACATTCAGTACTTC.

The rearrangement uses TRBV3-1 and TRBJ2-7; 10 nucleotides match TRBD2. The ends lost 0 bases at V and 0 bases at J; junction bases unmatched: 5. The CDR3 has 17 residues. The V gene's germline CDR1 is LGHDT and CDR2 YNNKEL (reference sequence). CDR3 amino acids: CASSQDPRTSGSYEQYF. The CDR3 DNA reads TGTGCCAGCAGCCAAGATCCTAGGACTAGCGGCTCCTACGAGCAGTACTTC.

The chain couples TRBV20-1 to TRBJ2-2; 8 positions match TRBD1. Germline CDR1 DFQATT, CDR2 SNEGSKA (reference sequence). This CDR3 is 16 amino acids long. After removal of 0 bases from V and 7 bases from J, the junction contained 10 bases not matched to a gene. This CDR3 is CSARDPRGREIGELFF. CDR3 bases: TGCAGTGCTAGAGACCCCAGGGGGCGCGAAATCGGGGAGCTGTTTTTT.

This sequence joins TRBV24-1 and TRBJ2-1; 8 bases fit TRBD2. V lost 4 bases, J lost 8 bases, and 9 bases stayed unmatched. The CDR3 loop spans 15 amino acids. Germline V CDR1 and CDR2: KGHDR, SFDVKD. DNA of the CDR3: TGTGCCACCAGTGACCGAGCGGGGGCCGTAGATGAGCAGTTCTTC. Its translation is CATSDRAGAVDEQFF.

The chain employs TRBV10-3 and TRBJ1-2; a weak D match, TRBD1 (6 bases). The germline V gene has CDR1 ENHRY and CDR2 SYGVKD. The CDR3 consists of 13 residues. V was shortened by 7 bases and J by 14 bases, with 23 bases between the two germline ends. CDR3 in DNA: TGTGCCATCAACGCCCGGGACAAGGATCTGGGGACCTTC. Residues: CAINARDKDLGTF.

This clonotype was counted ten times or more. The rearrangement links TRBV12-3 or TRBV12-4 to TRBJ2-1; 7 nucleotides agree with TRBD2. The CDR3 has 17 residues. The trim removed 6 bases at V and 6 bases at J, leaving 17 bases unmatched. Here the CDR3 reads CASSPTAGGGPFNEQFF. The CDR3 DNA follows: TGTGCCAGCAGCCCAACCGCAGGCGGGGGACCTTTCAATGAGCAGTTCTTC.

The V and J genes are TRBV4-3 and TRBJ2-1, with D tentatively TRBD2 (6 bases). V lost 3 bases to trimming and J lost 10 bases, with 13 bases between them. Germline CDR1 reads LGHNA; CDR2 reads YSLEER. The CDR3 runs 13 residues. The CDR3 spells CASSQDTAGEQFF. The CDR3 DNA reads as TGCGCCAGCAGCCAGGATACAGCGGGCGAGCAGTTCTTC.

The V gene is TRBV20-1, the J gene TRBJ1-1; no reliable D call. Trimming removed 3 bases at V and 4 bases at J, with 6 bases between. In germline, CDR1 is DFQATT, CDR2 SNEGSKA (reference sequence). The CDR3 sequence is 11 residues long. For the CDR3, the DNA is TGCAGTGCTAGGAAAGTCACTGAAGCTTTCTTT. It codes for CSARKVTEAFF.

This clonotype was observed a handful of times. The chain carries TRBV10-3 and TRBJ2-3, with no clear D. Germline V lookup: CDR1 ENHRY, CDR2 SYGVKD. The CDR3 spans 15 residues. With 2 bases removed from V and 1 base from J, the gap between germline ends came to 10 bases. CDR3 DNA sequence: TGTGCCATCAGTGAGGTCGGGCGGCGCACAGATACGCAGTATTTT. This codes for CAISEVGRRTDTQYF.

J is TRBJ1-2 and V is TRBV6-5, with unresolved D. Germline loops: CDR1 MNHEY, CDR2 SVGAGI. V lost 6 bases, J lost 4 bases, and 15 bases lay in between. The CDR3 length is 14 residues. Written as DNA, the CDR3 is TGTGCCAGCAGCCAGTTATCAAGGAGCTATGGCTACACCTTC. Amino acid sequence: CASSQLSRSYGYTF.

This clonotype was recorded a few times. This chain uses TRBV5-6 with TRBJ2-3; TRBD2 agrees at 10 bases. CDR1 and CDR2 (germline): SGHDT, YYEEEE. J lost 6 bases, V lost 0 bases, and 4 bases had no gene match. The CDR3 runs to 15 residues. CDR3 sequence reads: CASSLESSGGDTQYF. For the CDR3, the DNA is TGTGCCAGCAGCTTGGAGTCTAGCGGGGGTGATACGCAGTATTTT. The full variable domain, in which reference TRBV5-6 and TRBJ2-3 provide the parts outside the CDR3, is DAGVTQSPTHLIKTRGQQVTLRCSPKSGHDTVSWYQQALGQGPQFIFQYYEEEERQRGNFPDRFSGHQFPNYSSELNVNALLLGDSALYLCASSLESSGGDTQYFGPGTRLTVL.

CDR3 coding DNA: TGCGCCAGCAGCTTGATTACAGGGGAGGCGGACTACGAGCAGTACTTC. Its protein product is CASSLITGEADYEQYF. The rearrangement links TRBV5-1 to TRBJ2-7; possibly TRBD1 for D (7 bases). The ends were cut back, 1 base at V and 3 bases at J, with 17 bases in the middle. The CDR3 runs to 16 residues. CDR1 is SGHRS and CDR2 is YFSETQ in the germline V gene.

This clonotype was seen repeatedly, ten times or more. The chain has TRBV12-3 or TRBV12-4 and TRBJ2-1; the D is unclear. This CDR3 region has 14 residues. The V end was cut by 5 bases, the J end by 6 bases, with 14 bases between. CDR3 nucleotide sequence: TGTGCCAGCAGTCCCCCACGCTGGAGCAATGAGCAGTTCTTC. It is translated as CASSPPRWSNEQFF.

This chain connects TRBV29-1 to TRBJ2-3; D unclear. Germline CDR1 reads SQVTM; CDR2 reads ANQGSEA. The CDR3 has 14 residues. V lost 4 bases and J lost 0, with 11 bases in between. For the CDR3, the DNA is TGCAGCGTTGGGTTCAAGACAAGCACAGATACGCAGTATTTT. This gives the protein CSVGFKTSTDTQYF.